The entry below describes one T cell receptor beta chain. Germline V gene sequence: CDR1 KGHDR, CDR2 SFDVKD. V lost 7 bases, J lost 6 bases, and 8 bases stayed unmatched. This CDR3 is built from 15 residues. This specimen comes from a study of blood T cell repertoires in COVID-19. Generated by immunoSEQ multiplex PCR, the TCRdb table keeps only in-frame clones and is missing some. This repertoire shows a few hundred thousand clones, approximately 80% found once; its top ten account for 8% to 9.5%. Sequences were obtained from peripheral blood. The gene calls are TRBV24-1 and TRBJ2-1; 10 bases align to TRBD2. The origin of this receptor is a human donor in a cohort sampled during active COVID-19. The CDR3 region has the DNA TGTGCCACCAGCAACGGTCTAGCGGGAGTCAATGAGCAGTTCTTC. This gives the protein CATSNGLAGVNEQFF.